Shown below are 11 T cell receptor beta chains from a single sample sequenced in a study of control samples from healthy donors and cancer patients. Profiling relied on immunoSEQ multiplex PCR, and the TCRdb table lists in-frame clones only, not all of them. The sample holds 85,000 to 90,000 clones, about 84% seen once. What was sequenced was blood. The receptors shown here come from a woman between 35 and 50 years old in good health.

The J gene is TRBJ2-6, the V gene TRBV6-2 or TRBV6-3; 10 positions agree with TRBD1. The V gene's germline CDR1 is MNHEY and CDR2 SVGEGT. The CDR3 totals 19 residues. V was clipped by 4 bases and J by 0 bases; unmatched bases: 9. CDR3 loop: CASSLIPRDRGSGANVLTF. The CDR3 DNA reads as TGTGCCAGCAGTTTAATCCCCCGGGACAGGGGCTCTGGGGCCAACGTCCTGACTTTC.

The chain carries TRBV7-2 and TRBJ1-1, with D possibly matching TRBD1 (5 bases). Between the trimmed V and J ends, which lost 5 bases and 7 bases, there was a span of 14 bases. This CDR3 region has 13 residues. Germline loops: CDR1 SGHTA, CDR2 FQGNSA. This chain's CDR3 is CASSPGGGLEAFF. The CDR3, as DNA: TGTGCCAGCAGCCCCGGGGGAGGGCTTGAAGCTTTCTTT.

The chain is built from TRBV5-6 and TRBJ2-4; D gene ambiguous. The CDR3 totals 14 residues. Germline assignment: CDR1 SGHDT and CDR2 YYEEEE. V lost 0 bases and J 6 bases, leaving 10 bases between the germline ends. This CDR3 reads CASSLEQSLNIQYF. In DNA, the CDR3 is TGTGCCAGCAGCTTGGAACAGTCTCTAAACATTCAGTACTTC.

The CDR3 region is CASSPLAGVAETQYF. The CDR3 DNA reads TGTGCCAGCAGCCCTTTAGCGGGGGTAGCGGAGACCCAGTACTTC. The chain joins TRBV14 to TRBJ2-5, with 9 bases fitting TRBD2. V was clipped by 4 bases and J by 5 bases; unmatched bases: 8. The CDR3 is 15 residues long. In germline, CDR1 is SGHDN, CDR2 FVKESK.

The chain uses TRBV27 and TRBJ1-2; D is unclear. CDR3 length: 13 residues. Germline CDR1 and CDR2: MNHEY and SMNVEV (reference sequence). Trimming removed 8 bases from V and 3 bases from J, with 13 bases in between. The CDR3 reads CASGPDADYGYTF. In nucleotides, the CDR3 is TGTGCCAGCGGACCGGACGCAGACTATGGCTACACCTTC.

V usage is TRBV5-6 and J usage is TRBJ1-4, with D unresolved. The CDR3 extends over 15 amino acids. With 0 bases removed from V and 2 bases from J, the gap between germline ends came to 8 bases. CDR1 SGHDT and CDR2 YYEEEE come from the germline V gene. The CDR3 bases are TGTGCCAGCAGCTTGGTCGGGGTCACTAATGAAAAACTGTTTTTT. Translation gives CASSLVGVTNEKLFF.

This clone was picked up a small number of times. The rearrangement links TRBV12-3 or TRBV12-4 to TRBJ2-3; D might be TRBD1 (5 bases). Trimming pared 2 bases from V and 6 bases from J, leaving 9 bases between. The CDR3 covers 13 residues. Here the CDR3 reads CASSLMGQDTQYF. Here the CDR3 DNA reads TGTGCCAGCAGTTTAATGGGGCAGGATACGCAGTATTTT.

This clone has a handful of counts. The V call is TRBV10-3, the J call TRBJ1-6; 8 positions agree with TRBD1. V lost 3 bases and J lost 5; bases outside the gene matches: 3. CDR1 ENHRY and CDR2 SYGVKD come from the germline V gene. The CDR3 runs to 15 residues. CDR3 in DNA: TGTGCCATCAGTGACGGACAGGGTGATAATTCACCCCTCCACTTT. As protein: CAISDGQGDNSPLHF.

The rearrangement joins TRBV6-5 to TRBJ1-1, with TRBD1 matching over 7 bases. Germline CDR1 MNHEY, CDR2 SVGAGI. The CDR3 extends over 14 amino acids. J lost 4 bases, V lost 6 bases, and 8 bases had no gene match. CDR3 sequence reads: CASRTGAAGTEAFF. The CDR3 DNA is TGTGCCAGCAGAACAGGGGCCGCCGGCACTGAAGCTTTCTTT.

In this sample, this clone turned up a few times. The CDR3 loop is CASKTGGANEKLFF. For the CDR3, the DNA is TGTGCCAGCAAGACAGGAGGGGCTAATGAAAAACTGTTTTTT. The V call is TRBV2, the J call TRBJ1-4, with D possibly matching TRBD1 (6 bases). The CDR3 runs 14 residues. Trimming removed 7 bases at V and 3 bases at J, with 12 bases between. Germline assignment: CDR1 SNHLY and CDR2 FYNNEI. The whole variable domain, filled in from reference TRBV2 and TRBJ1-4, reads EPEVTQTPSHQVTQMGQEVILRCVPISNHLYFYWYRQILGQKVEFLVSFYNNEISEKSEIFDDQFSVERPDGSNFTLKIRSTKLEDSAMYFCASKTGGANEKLFFGSGTQLSVL.

The genes are TRBV7-9 and TRBJ2-3, with 7 bases aligning to TRBD2. CDR1 is SEHNR and CDR2 is FQNEAQ in the germline V gene (reference sequence). V trimming: 5 bases; J trimming: 6 bases; junction bases outside the gene matches: 11. The CDR3 contains 15 residues. CDR3 residues: CASSPTVTGGDTQYF. CDR3 nucleotide sequence: TGTGCCAGCAGCCCCACCGTCACCGGGGGGGATACGCAGTATTTT. Based on the CDR3 plus reference TRBV7-9 and TRBJ2-3, the full variable domain is DTGVSQNPRHKITKRGQNVTFRCDPISEHNRLYWYRQTLGQGPEFLTYFQNEAQLEKSRLLSDRFSAERPKGSFSTLEIQRTEQGDSAMYLCASSPTVTGGDTQYFGPGTRLTVL.